Listed below are T cell receptor beta chains from one sample, sequenced in a study of cytomegalovirus exposure and HLA in healthy donors. Assay: immunoSEQ multiplex PCR; the TCRdb copy retains only in-frame clones and omits some. The sample includes around 270,000 clones, around 80% seen only once; the top ten take about 0.29%. Sequencing was carried out using PBMCs. These receptor sequences come from a girl aged 2-10 years in good health and CMV-seronegative. Each CDR3 is given with its conserved first and last residue. Fields, in order: V gene, J gene, clone size, D gene, CDR3 DNA, CDR3 protein. A D gene is named only where the DNA matches it firmly. Size values are once, few and many counts, or a class for expanded clones, and some rows have none.

TRBV5-4,TRBJ2-5,NA,TRBD2,TGTGCCAGCAGCCCACCTGCAGCGGGAGGGGAGACCCAGTACTTC,CASSPPAAGGETQYF
TRBV28,TRBJ1-4,NA,NA,TGTGCCAGCGGCGGAGCTAATGAAAAACTGTTTTTT,CASGGANEKLFF
TRBV6-5,TRBJ1-2,few,TRBD1,TGTGCCAGCAGTTGGGGACAGGGAGCGGTCTATGGCTACACCTTC,CASSWGQGAVYGYTF
TRBV9,TRBJ2-1,NA,TRBD2,TGTGCCAGCAGCCGGGGACTAGCGGACTACAATGAGCAGTTCTTC,CASSRGLADYNEQFF
TRBV2,TRBJ2-2,NA,TRBD2,TGTGCCAGCAGTCTCAGCGGGGGGGCTGGAGCCGGGGAGCTGTTTTTT,CASSLSGGAGAGELFF
TRBV9,TRBJ2-3,NA,NA,TGTGCCAGCGGGTCTGTGGGGGCTGATCGCACAGATACGCAGTATTTT,CASGSVGADRTDTQYF
TRBV4-1,TRBJ1-5,NA,NA,TGCGCCAGCAGCCAAGATGGAGGGGCGGGCAATCAGCCCCAGCATTTT,CASSQDGGAGNQPQHF
TRBV30,TRBJ2-3,NA,NA,TGTGCCTGGAGGAAGTGGGACATTACTAGCACAGATACGCAGTATTTT,CAWRKWDITSTDTQYF
TRBV7-9,TRBJ2-1,NA,TRBD1,TGTGCCAGCAGCTACAGCCCAGGGGGTTATGATGAGCAGTTCTTC,CASSYSPGGYDEQFF
TRBV10-1,TRBJ2-3,NA,TRBD1,TGCGCCAGCAGTGATTCCGGGACAGGGTTTTCAGATACGCAGTATTTT,CASSDSGTGFSDTQYF
TRBV5-1,TRBJ2-2,NA,TRBD2,TGCGCCAGCAGCGGAGTAGCGGGGGGGCCTAGCACCGGGGAGCTGTTTTTT,CASSGVAGGPSTGELFF
TRBV6-5,TRBJ1-1,NA,TRBD1,TGTGCCAGCAGTTTGGGGGACAGCACTATGAACACTGAAGCTTTCTTT,CASSLGDSTMNTEAFF
TRBV5-1,TRBJ2-3,few,NA,TGCGCCAGCAGCTCCAACACAGATACGCAGTATTTT,CASSSNTDTQYF
TRBV5-1,TRBJ2-1,NA,TRBD2,TGCGCCAGCAGCGGCGGGAGAAGCAACTACAATGAGCAGTTCTTC,CASSGGRSNYNEQFF
TRBV4-1,TRBJ2-1,NA,TRBD2,TGCGCCAGCAGCCAGGACCCATCGAGCGGGGGGGACAATGAGCAGTTCTTC,CASSQDPSSGGDNEQFF
TRBV19,TRBJ1-1,NA,TRBD1,TGTGCCAGCCGCCACCCCGGGACAGGGAGAACTGAAGCTTTCTTT,CASRHPGTGRTEAFF
TRBV11-2,TRBJ2-5,few,NA,TGTGCCAGCAGCTTAGGAGGGCACCCCCTGAGAGAGACCCAGTACTTC,CASSLGGHPLRETQYF
TRBV29-1,TRBJ2-7,once,NA,TGCAGCGTTGGAGGTCGGGGGGCGAGCTCCTACGAGCAGTACTTC,CSVGGRGASSYEQYF
TRBV18,TRBJ1-2,NA,NA,TGTGCCAGCTCGCCCGACAGCAATTTGGGCTACACCTTC,CASSPDSNLGYTF
TRBV2,TRBJ2-3,once,TRBD2,TGTGCCAGCAGGACGGGACTAGCGGGAGTCATGGGTACGCAGTATTTT,CASRTGLAGVMGTQYF
TRBV28,TRBJ1-5,NA,TRBD1,TGTGCCAGCAGTTTATGGACAGGGGGCGCCGGCCAGCCCCAGCATTTT,CASSLWTGGAGQPQHF
TRBV5-4,TRBJ2-1,NA,NA,TGTGCCAGCAGCAGGGCGGGACTCCGTGCTGGGAATGAGCAGTTCTTC,CASSRAGLRAGNEQFF
TRBV7-9,TRBJ1-1,once,NA,TGTGCCAGCAGCTTAGATTGGGGGGGCAGTTTT,CASSLDWGGSF
TRBV7-3,TRBJ2-1,NA,NA,TGTGCCAGCAGCTTAATCGGGGGAACAGGTGGGGACCGGCCCACCCATGAGCAGTTCTTC,CASSLIGGTGGDRPTHEQFF
TRBV9,TRBJ1-6,once,NA,TGTGCCAGCAGCCCCTGGGCAGGGCATTCACCCCTCCACTTT,CASSPWAGHSPLHF
TRBV11-2,TRBJ2-1,NA,NA,TGTGCCAGCACTACCATACGGTCTCTTCCTGAGCAGTTCTTC,CASTTIRSLPEQFF
TRBV5-1,TRBJ2-5,NA,TRBD2,TGCGCCAGCAGCTTTGGGTCTAGCGGGGTCCAAGAGACCCAGTACTTC,CASSFGSSGVQETQYF
TRBV5-1,TRBJ2-3,NA,NA,TGCGCCAGCAGCTTGGACCAGGTACGAGGCACAGATACGCAGTATTTT,CASSLDQVRGTDTQYF
TRBV28,TRBJ1-4,NA,NA,TGTGCCAGCAGTTCCCCTTTTCGTTCAACTAATGAAAAACTGTTTTTT,CASSSPFRSTNEKLFF
TRBV9,TRBJ1-6,NA,NA,TGTGCCAGCAGCCCCGCGGCTAGCTCCTATAATTCACCCCTCCACTTT,CASSPAASSYNSPLHF
TRBV27,TRBJ2-3,once,NA,TGTGCCAGCAGGATTTCGGGACTCAAATTCACAGATACGCAGTATTTT,CASRISGLKFTDTQYF
TRBV7-9,TRBJ2-7,once,TRBD1,TGTGCCAGCAGCCACCTTAGGACAGGGATTGCCCTCTCCTACGAGCAGTACTTC,CASSHLRTGIALSYEQYF
TRBV7-9,TRBJ2-3,NA,TRBD2,TGTGCCAGTGTTAGCGGGGCTAGCACAGATACGCAGTATTTT,CASVSGASTDTQYF
TRBV19,TRBJ2-3,NA,NA,TGTGCCAGTAGTATGTGGGTAAGCGCAGATACGCAGTATTTT,CASSMWVSADTQYF
TRBV12-5,TRBJ2-1,NA,TRBD2,TGTGCTAGTGTTGCGACTAGCGGGGACCTCTACAATGAGCAGTTCTTC,CASVATSGDLYNEQFF
TRBV9,TRBJ2-5,NA,NA,TGTGCCAGCAGCGTTGGCGATATCGGACTACTCCAGACCCAGTACTTC,CASSVGDIGLLQTQYF
TRBV19,TRBJ1-1,NA,TRBD1,TGTGCCAGTGGGAACAGGGGGCCAAATGAAGCTTTCTTT,CASGNRGPNEAFF
TRBV5-1,TRBJ2-6,NA,TRBD1,TGCGCCAGCAGCGCGTCGACAGGGGGCGGTGGGGCCAACGTCCTGACTTTC,CASSASTGGGGANVLTF
TRBV15,TRBJ2-7,once,NA,TGTGCCACCAGCCAGCCAGCGGTGAGCTCCTACGAGCAGTACTTC,CATSQPAVSSYEQYF
TRBV28,TRBJ1-3,NA,NA,TGTGCCAGCAGTTTATTGCGGGGTGGTGGAAACACCATATATTTT,CASSLLRGGGNTIYF
TRBV7-6,TRBJ2-2,NA,TRBD2,TGTGCCAGCAGCTTGGCCCAGGCGGGGGCCGGGGAGCTGTTTTTT,CASSLAQAGAGELFF
TRBV5-6,TRBJ1-4,NA,NA,TGTGCCAGCAGCTTGGCCTCGGGGGAAAAACTGTTTTTT,CASSLASGEKLFF
TRBV7-8,TRBJ2-7,NA,TRBD1,TGTGCCAGCAGCGTGACAAGGACAGGGGGGATCTCTTACGAGCAGTACTTC,CASSVTRTGGISYEQYF
TRBV7-2,TRBJ1-4,NA,NA,TGTGCCAGCAGCTTAACAGGGTATCCAACTAATGAAAAACTGTTTTTT,CASSLTGYPTNEKLFF
TRBV2,TRBJ2-5,NA,NA,TGTGCCAGCATACTTACCCCAGGGGTCGAGACCCAGTACTTC,CASILTPGVETQYF
TRBV28,TRBJ1-5,NA,NA,TGTGCCAGCAGTTTATTGGGCAGGGGAAGCAATCAGCCCCAGCATTTT,CASSLLGRGSNQPQHF
TRBV28,TRBJ2-7,NA,TRBD1,TGTGCCAGCAGTTTGGACAGGGGAAGAACCTACGAGCAGTACTTC,CASSLDRGRTYEQYF
TRBV5-8,TRBJ1-1,NA,NA,TGTGCCAGCAGCAAAGCAGGGCATGTTCTCCGGGACACTGAAGCTTTCTTT,CASSKAGHVLRDTEAFF
TRBV7-7,TRBJ2-2,NA,NA,TGTGCCAGCAGCCCAGGGAAAAACACCGGGGAGCTGTTTTTT,CASSPGKNTGELFF
TRBV7-8,TRBJ1-4,NA,NA,TGTGCCAGCAGCTTAGCCCGAACAGTAAATGAAAAACTGTTTTTT,CASSLARTVNEKLFF
TRBV5-4,TRBJ1-2,NA,TRBD1,TGTGCCAGCAGTTATGACAGGGCATATGGCTACACCTTC,CASSYDRAYGYTF
TRBV5-1,TRBJ2-3,NA,TRBD1,TGCGCCAGCAGTCGACAGGGAACAGATACGCAGTATTTT,CASSRQGTDTQYF
TRBV28,TRBJ1-6,NA,NA,TGTGCCAGCAGTTTATTTAAAGGGAGGGATCATTCACCCCTCCACTTT,CASSLFKGRDHSPLHF
TRBV29-1,TRBJ1-2,NA,TRBD1,TGCAGCGTCGGAATCCCGGACAGGGACCGTTATGGCTACACCTTC,CSVGIPDRDRYGYTF
TRBV9,TRBJ2-5,NA,TRBD2,TGTGCCAGCAGCGAAGGACTAGCGGGGGGGAGCGCCCCTGCGGAGACCCAGTACTTC,CASSEGLAGGSAPAETQYF
TRBV19,TRBJ2-7,few,TRBD1,TGTGCCAGTAGTGCCCCCGGACAGGGCCAATCCTACGAGCAGTACTTC,CASSAPGQGQSYEQYF